This TCR beta chain emerged from a study of identical twins. MiXCR, applied by TCRdb to the 5' RACE reads, yields one record per CDR3 protein. Here the sample spans about 530,000 distinct CDR3 sequences, around 22% being singletons. This CDR3 comprises 13 residues. Germline V gene sequence: CDR1 SGHTA, CDR2 FQGNSA. V was cut by 1 base and J by 4 bases, with 8 bases left in between. In addition, the sample was reused for a study of yellow fever vaccine responses in identical twins.

The gene calls are TRBV7-2 and TRBJ2-7; D is unclear. Sequenced sample: CD4+ T cells sorted from blood. This clonotype was sampled from a woman between 18 and 30 years old in good health. The CDR3 is CASSLESQYEQYF. CDR3 in DNA: TGTGCCAGCAGCTTAGAGAGTCAGTACGAGCAGTACTTC.